This T cell receptor (beta chain) appears in the sequencing data of a study of T cell changes during pregnancy in multiple sclerosis. Profiled with immunoSEQ multiplex PCR; TCRdb holds only in-frame clones, not every one. The sample yields about 40,000 clones, roughly 92% seen once. CDR1 MNHEY and CDR2 SVGAGI come from the germline V gene. The V gene end was trimmed by 6 bases and the J gene end by 1 base; junction bases not matched to a gene: 5. The CDR3 covers 14 residues. The source was CD4+ T cells from peripheral blood mononuclear cells, collected before pregnancy. The source of this sequence is a female donor with multiple sclerosis, enrolled in a pregnancy study. The chain has TRBV6-5 and TRBJ1-1; TRBD1 matches 7 bases. The CDR3 DNA follows: TGTGCCAGCAGGAGACAGGGTGAGAACACTGAAGCTTTCTTT. This encodes CASRRQGENTEAFF.